The present entry profiles one T cell receptor (beta chain) with its context. This clonotype was picked up many times. This clone's antigen is unknown. The record has no base qualities; no much larger clone is one base away. Its CDR3 holds 19 amino acids, cysteine through phenylalanine. Of all the DNA, just the CDR3 is kept, 57 bases in frame from base 1. The germline V gene encodes CDR1 LNHNV and CDR2 YYDKDF (reference sequence). Between the V and J ends, shortened by 3 bases and 1 base respectively, the junction contains 21 bases. This sample was sequenced with an Illumina MiSeq. TCRdb handled the public reads itself, with Q25 trimming in fastp and clone calling in MiXCR, and kept productive beta chains. Each CDR3 protein gets just one entry, which takes the most common genes and DNA from the rows behind it. This sample has thousands of distinct CDR3 sequences in its table, and around a sixth of those were observed once. The ten top clones hold roughly 49% of the sample.

This sample was taken from a study of liver allograft versus peripheral blood T cells (dated by TCRdb to between 2020 and 2021). General notes on the study: In liver transplant recipients, the study looked at T cell receptor repertoires in the peripheral blood and set them against the repertoires found within the transplanted livers. Broader findings and caveats from the paper: According to the report, the T cell receptor repertoires detected in peripheral blood were different from the repertoires found inside liver allografts.

The chain was built from TRBV15 and TRBJ2-2; the D region may be TRBD1 or TRBD2, each matching 6 bases equally. The TCR sequence derives from a human patient who had a liver transplant. Once a transplant has taken place, some T cells may be donor derived. The DNA sequence is given as TGTGCCACCAGCAGTCTCCCAGTCCGGGGGCTTCTGAACACCGGGGAGCTGTTTTTT. It translates to CATSSLPVRGLLNTGELFF.